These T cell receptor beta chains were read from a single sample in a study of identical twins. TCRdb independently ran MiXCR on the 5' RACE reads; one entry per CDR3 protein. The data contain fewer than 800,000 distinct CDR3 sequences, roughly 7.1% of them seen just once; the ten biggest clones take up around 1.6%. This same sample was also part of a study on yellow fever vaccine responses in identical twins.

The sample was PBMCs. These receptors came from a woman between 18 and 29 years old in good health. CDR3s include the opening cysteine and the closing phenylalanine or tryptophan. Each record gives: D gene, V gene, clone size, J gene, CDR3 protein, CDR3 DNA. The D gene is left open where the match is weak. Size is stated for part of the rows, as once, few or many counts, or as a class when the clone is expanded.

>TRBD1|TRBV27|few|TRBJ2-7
CASSSDRGRLRTYEQYF
TGTGCCAGCAGCTCGGACAGGGGACGATTAAGGACCTACGAGCAGTACTTC
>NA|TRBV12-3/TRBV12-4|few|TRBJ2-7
CASSLGGSLSYEQYF
TGTGCCAGCAGTTTAGGCGGCAGCCTCTCCTACGAGCAGTACTTC
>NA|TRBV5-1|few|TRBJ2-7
CASSLEPGASYEQYF
TGCGCCAGCAGCTTGGAACCCGGGGCCTCCTACGAGCAGTACTTC
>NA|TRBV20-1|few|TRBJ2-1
CSARVLRGFAYNEQFF
TGCAGTGCTAGGGTTCTGAGGGGCTTCGCCTACAATGAGCAGTTCTTC
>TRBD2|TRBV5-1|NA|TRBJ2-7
CASSRDSGSGRGSYEQYF
TGCGCCAGCAGCCGGGACAGTGGGAGCGGGAGGGGCTCCTACGAGCAGTACTTC
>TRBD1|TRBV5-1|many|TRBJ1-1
CASSQRTGTNTEAFF
TGCGCCAGCAGCCAGAGGACAGGTACCAACACTGAAGCTTTCTTT
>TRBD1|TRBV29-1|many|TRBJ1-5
CSVEEGGGPSNQPQHF
TGCAGCGTTGAAGAAGGGGGCGGACCCAGCAATCAGCCCCAGCATTTT
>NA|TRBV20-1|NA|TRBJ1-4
CSAQTGVNEKLFF
TGCAGTGCTCAGACAGGAGTGAATGAAAAACTGTTTTTT
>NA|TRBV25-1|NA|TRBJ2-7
CSSSEYGSYEQYF
TGTTCCAGCAGTGAATACGGTTCCTACGAGCAGTACTTC
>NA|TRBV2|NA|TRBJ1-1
CASSPLQGLENTEAFF
TGTGCCAGCAGTCCGCTACAGGGCCTGGAGAACACTGAAGCTTTCTTT
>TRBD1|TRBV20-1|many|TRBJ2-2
CSARGTGTNTGELFF
TGCAGTGCTAGAGGGACAGGGACGAACACCGGGGAGCTGTTTTTT
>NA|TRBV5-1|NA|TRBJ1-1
CASSLGWTEAFF
TGCGCCAGCAGCTTGGGTTGGACTGAAGCTTTCTTT
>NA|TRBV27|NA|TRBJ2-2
CASSSRDNGELFF
TGTGCCAGCAGTTCGCGGGATAACGGGGAGCTGTTTTTT
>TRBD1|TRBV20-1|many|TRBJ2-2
CSARQGDPTGELFF
TGCAGTGCCAGACAGGGGGACCCCACCGGGGAGCTGTTTTTT
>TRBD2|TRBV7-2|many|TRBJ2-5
CASSLVGLAVGETQYF
TGTGCCAGCAGCTTAGTGGGACTAGCGGTAGGAGAGACCCAGTACTTC
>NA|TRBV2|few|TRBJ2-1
CASSLSVPPNEQFF
TGTGCCAGCTCCCTCAGCGTCCCGCCTAATGAGCAGTTCTTC
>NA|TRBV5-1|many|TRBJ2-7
CASSSDGNSYEQYF
TGCGCCAGCAGCTCGGACGGGAACTCCTACGAGCAGTACTTC
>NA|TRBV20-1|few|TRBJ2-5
CSGTRQETQYF
TGCAGTGGGACCCGACAAGAGACCCAGTACTTC
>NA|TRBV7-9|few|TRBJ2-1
CASSLAGTEQFF
TGTGCCAGCAGCCTCGCAGGGACTGAGCAGTTCTTC
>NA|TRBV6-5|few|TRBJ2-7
CASSSPPGQYEQYF
TGTGCCAGCAGTTCCCCCCCAGGACAGTACGAGCAGTACTTC
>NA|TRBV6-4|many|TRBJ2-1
CASSPDSRNEQFF
TGTGCCAGCAGTCCTGACTCCCGCAATGAGCAGTTCTTC
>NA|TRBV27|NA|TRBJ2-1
CASRSSGSPYNEQFF
TGTGCCAGCAGATCCTCAGGGAGTCCCTACAATGAGCAGTTCTTC